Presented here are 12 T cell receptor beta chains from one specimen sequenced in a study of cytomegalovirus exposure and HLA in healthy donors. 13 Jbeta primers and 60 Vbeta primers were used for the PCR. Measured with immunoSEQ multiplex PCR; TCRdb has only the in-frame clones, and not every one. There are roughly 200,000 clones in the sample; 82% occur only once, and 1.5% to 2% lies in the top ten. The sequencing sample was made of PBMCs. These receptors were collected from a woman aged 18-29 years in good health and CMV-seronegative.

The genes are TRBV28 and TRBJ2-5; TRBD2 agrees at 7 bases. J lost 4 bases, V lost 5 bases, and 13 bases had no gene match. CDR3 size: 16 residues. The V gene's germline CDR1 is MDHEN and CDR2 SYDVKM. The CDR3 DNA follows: TGTGCCAGCAGTATTCCGAGCGGGACGGGATTAGAGACCCAGTACTTC. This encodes CASSIPSGTGLETQYF.

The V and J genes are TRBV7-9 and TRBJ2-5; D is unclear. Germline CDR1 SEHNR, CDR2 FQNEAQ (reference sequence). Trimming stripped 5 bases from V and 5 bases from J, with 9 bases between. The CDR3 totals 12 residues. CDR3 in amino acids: CASSPSGETQYF. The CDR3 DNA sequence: TGTGCCAGCAGCCCCTCCGGGGAGACCCAGTACTTC.

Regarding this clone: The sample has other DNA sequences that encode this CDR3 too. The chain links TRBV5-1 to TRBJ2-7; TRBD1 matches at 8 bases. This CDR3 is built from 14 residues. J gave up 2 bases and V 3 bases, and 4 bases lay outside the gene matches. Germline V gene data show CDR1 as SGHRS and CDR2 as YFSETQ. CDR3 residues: CASSSGQGAYEQYF. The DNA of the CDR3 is TGCGCCAGCAGCTCCGGACAGGGAGCCTACGAGCAGTACTTC.

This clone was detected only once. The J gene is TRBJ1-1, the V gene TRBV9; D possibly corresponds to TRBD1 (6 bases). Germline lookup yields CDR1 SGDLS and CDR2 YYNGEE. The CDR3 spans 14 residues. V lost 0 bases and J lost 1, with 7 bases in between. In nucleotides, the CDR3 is TGTGCCAGCAGCGTAGAGGGGGAGAACACTGAAGCTTTCTTT. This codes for CASSVEGENTEAFF.

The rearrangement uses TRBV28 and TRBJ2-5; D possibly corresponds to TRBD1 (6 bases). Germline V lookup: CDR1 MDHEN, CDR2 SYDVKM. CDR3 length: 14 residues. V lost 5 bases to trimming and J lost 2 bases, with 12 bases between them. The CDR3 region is CASSRARGQETQYF. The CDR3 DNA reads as TGTGCCAGCAGTCGCGCCAGGGGTCAAGAGACCCAGTACTTC.

The CDR3 here is CASSRGLGGVETQYF. As DNA, the CDR3 is TGTGCCAGCAGCAGGGGGCTAGGTGGAGTGGAGACCCAGTACTTC. The genes are TRBV6-1 and TRBJ2-5; TRBD1 matches 8 bases. After removal of 6 bases from V and 5 bases from J, the junction contained 11 bases not matched to a gene. This CDR3 is 15 amino acids long. Germline V gene lookup returns CDR1 MNHNS and CDR2 SASEGT.

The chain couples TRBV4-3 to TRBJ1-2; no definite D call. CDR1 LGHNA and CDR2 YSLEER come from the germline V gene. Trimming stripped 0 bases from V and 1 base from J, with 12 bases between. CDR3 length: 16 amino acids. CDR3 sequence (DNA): TGCGCCAGCAGCCAAGATAGTAGAGGCAGTAACTATGGCTACACCTTC. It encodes CASSQDSRGSNYGYTF.

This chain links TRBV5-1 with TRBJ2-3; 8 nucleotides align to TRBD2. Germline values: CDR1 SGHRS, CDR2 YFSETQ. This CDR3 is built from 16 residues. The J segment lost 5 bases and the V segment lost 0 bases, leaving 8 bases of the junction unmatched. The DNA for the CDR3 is TGCGCCAGCAGCTTGGCCGGGGGGGTTGCTGGAGATACGCAGTATTTT. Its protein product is CASSLAGGVAGDTQYF.

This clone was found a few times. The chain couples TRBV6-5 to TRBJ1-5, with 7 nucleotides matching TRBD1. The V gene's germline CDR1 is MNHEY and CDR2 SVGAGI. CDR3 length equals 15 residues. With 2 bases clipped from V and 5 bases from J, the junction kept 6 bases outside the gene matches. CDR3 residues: CASSYSDRADQPQHF. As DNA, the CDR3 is TGTGCCAGCAGTTACAGCGACAGGGCGGATCAGCCCCAGCATTTT.

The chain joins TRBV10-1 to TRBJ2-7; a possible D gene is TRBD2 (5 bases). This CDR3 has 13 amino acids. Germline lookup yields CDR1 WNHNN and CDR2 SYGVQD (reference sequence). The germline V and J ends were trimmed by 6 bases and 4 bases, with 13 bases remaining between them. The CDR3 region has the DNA TGCGCCAGCAGGGGAGCGGAATCGTACGAGCAGTACTTC. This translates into CASRGAESYEQYF.

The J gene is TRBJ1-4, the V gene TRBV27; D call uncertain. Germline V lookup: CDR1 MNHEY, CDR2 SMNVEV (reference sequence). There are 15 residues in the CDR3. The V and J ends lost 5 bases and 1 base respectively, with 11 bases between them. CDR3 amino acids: CASSNRPGTNEKLFF. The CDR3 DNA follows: TGTGCCAGCAGTAATAGACCGGGAACTAATGAAAAACTGTTTTTT.

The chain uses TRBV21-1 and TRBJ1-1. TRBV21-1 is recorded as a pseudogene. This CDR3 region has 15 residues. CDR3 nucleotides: TGTGCCAGCAGCAAAGTAAAGCCAAATAACACTGAAGCTTTCTTT. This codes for CASSKVKPNNTEAFF.